These T cell receptor beta chains were read from a single sample in a study of blood T cell repertoires in COVID-19. Profiling relied on immunoSEQ multiplex PCR, and the TCRdb table lists in-frame clones only, not all of them. The profile shows approximately 440,000 clones, about 92% of them singletons. Input material: PBMCs or T cells enriched from blood (not recorded which). These receptors all stem from a man aged 18 to 35 who had recovered from COVID-19. The CDR3 runs from the conserved cysteine through the conserved F or W. Each record gives: D gene, V gene, J gene, clone size, CDR3 length, CDR3 protein. A D gene is named only where the DNA matches it firmly. Size tells how often a clone was seen (once, few, many) or the class of an expanded clone, and some rows leave it out.

.	TRBV2	TRBJ1-1	.	15	CASSEPGYMNTEAFF
.	TRBV12-3/TRBV12-4	TRBJ1-6	.	12	CASSSSSSPLHF
.	TRBV9	TRBJ2-7	.	18	CASSVVLTRGVNSYEQYF
.	TRBV5-4	TRBJ2-3	.	20	CASSGTGRDRPRGPRVAQYF
.	TRBV3-1/TRBV3-2	TRBJ1-1	few	14	CASSQNPDSTEAFF
TRBD1	TRBV9	TRBJ2-7	.	14	CASSEGQVSKEQYF
.	TRBV5-1	TRBJ1-4	.	15	CASSLEGTSNEKLFF
TRBD1	TRBV30	TRBJ2-1	.	14	CAWSPGTVGEAVVF
TRBD1	TRBV11-2	TRBJ1-1	.	15	CASSLDYRGFTEAFF
TRBD1	TRBV19	TRBJ1-2	.	15	CASAIMLTGRYGYTF
.	TRBV28	TRBJ2-7	.	13	CASSITASYEQYF
.	TRBV18	TRBJ2-3	.	16	CASSPVGMGPTDTQYF
TRBD1	TRBV27	TRBJ1-6	.	14	CASRRTGGIESLHF
TRBD1	TRBV18	TRBJ2-1	.	14	CASSPGQGAYEQFF
TRBD1	TRBV19	TRBJ1-1	few	13	CASSIDRDTEAFF
.	TRBV19	TRBJ2-2	.	14	CASTSRVNTGELFF
.	TRBV10-2	TRBJ1-5	.	17	CASSGSTVRGNNQPQHF